The 31 T cell receptor beta chains listed next were all sequenced from one sample in a study of CD8+CD57+ T cells in acquired aplastic anemia. TCR beta VDJ and CDR3 were profiled, and genomic DNA was the template. TCRdb recomputed calls from the reads with MiXCR, one row per CDR3 protein. The repertoire includes more than 150,000 distinct CDR3 sequences, approximately 48% of them detected once, and roughly 13% sits in the top ten. For sequencing, patients were chosen who had shown expansion of CD8+CD57+ cells by flow cytometry. What was sequenced was sorted CD4+, CD8+, or CD8+CD57+ T cells (not recorded which) from PBMCs. Source of these receptors: a human donor with aplastic anemia.

V gene TRBV9 combines with J gene TRBJ1-2, with D possibly matching TRBD1 (5 bases). Looked up from germline, CDR1 is SGDLS and CDR2 is YYNGEE. V lost 4 bases, J lost 12 bases, and 22 bases lay in between. This CDR3 is 14 amino acids long. CDR3 protein: CASSPSEQVSYHTF. The CDR3 coding sequence is TGTGCCAGCAGCCCCTCTGAACAGGTCTCGTACCACACCTTC. The full variable domain, rest sourced from reference TRBV9 and TRBJ1-2, is DSGVTQTPKHLITATGQRVTLRCSPRSGDLSVYWYQQSLDQGLQFLIQYYNGEERAKGNILERFSAQQFPDLHSELNLSSLELGDSALYFCASSPSEQVSYHTFGSGTRLTVV.

This clonotype was recorded many times. For the CDR3, the DNA is TGTGCCACCAGGAACAGCGGTGGGGCAGCTTTCTTT. It translates to CATRNSGGAAFF. The gene calls are TRBV24-1 and TRBJ1-1; a weak D match, TRBD1 (5 bases). The germline V gene has CDR1 KGHDR and CDR2 SFDVKD. With 7 bases removed from V and 10 bases from J, the gap between germline ends came to 15 bases. The length of the CDR3 is 12 residues.

This clonotype occurred a few times. The chain joins TRBV9 to TRBJ1-6, with D unclear. Trimming stripped 3 bases from V and 10 bases from J, with 8 bases between. The CDR3 loop spans 12 amino acids. Germline V gives CDR1 SGDLS, CDR2 YYNGEE. The CDR3 sequence is CASSAGGSPLHF. As DNA, the CDR3 is TGTGCCAGCAGCGCTGGTGGCTCACCCCTCCACTTT.

The chain links TRBV29-1 to TRBJ2-5; maybe TRBD2 (5 bases). With 4 bases removed from V and 5 bases from J, the gap between germline ends came to 8 bases. Germline values: CDR1 SQVTM, CDR2 ANQGSEA. This CDR3 is built from 11 residues. The CDR3 DNA is TGCAGCGTTGCCGGGGTGGAGACCCAGTACTTC. Protein product: CSVAGVETQYF.

In its sample, this clonotype was seen a few times. The chain employs TRBV29-1 and TRBJ1-6; maybe TRBD1 (6 bases). Trimming took 6 bases from V and 5 from J, leaving 17 bases between them. Germline V gene lookup returns CDR1 SQVTM and CDR2 ANQGSEA. The CDR3 contains 15 residues. The CDR3 reads CSVLAQGLDNSPLHF. CDR3 DNA sequence: TGCAGCGTCCTTGCACAGGGTCTGGATAATTCACCCCTCCACTTT.

This chain connects TRBV7-3 to TRBJ2-1; 9 positions match TRBD2. The germline V gene encodes CDR1 SGHTA and CDR2 FQGTGA. The J segment lost 2 bases and the V segment lost 2 bases, leaving 4 bases of the junction unmatched. This CDR3 spans 16 amino acids. The CDR3 nucleotides read TGTGCCAGCAGCTTACGCGGGGGGGCTCCCTACAATGAGCAGTTCTTC. Translation gives CASSLRGGAPYNEQFF. Complete variable domain (other parts from reference TRBV7-3 and TRBJ2-1): GAGVSQTPSNKVTEKGKYVELRCDPISGHTALYWYRQSLGQGPEFLIYFQGTGAADDSGLPNDRFFAVRPEGSVSTLKIQRTERGDSAVYLCASSLRGGAPYNEQFFGPGTRLTVL.

The rearrangement joins TRBV10-3 to TRBJ2-3; 11 bases line up with TRBD1. This CDR3 comprises 16 residues. Trimming cost V 10 bases and J 1 base; bases outside gene matches: 10. Germline V lookup: CDR1 ENHRY, CDR2 SYGVKD. The CDR3: CATRGQGAIGTDTQYF. CDR3 sequence (DNA): TGTGCCACCCGCGGACAGGGGGCGATAGGCACAGATACGCAGTATTTT.

J is TRBJ1-1 and V is TRBV2; tentative D call: TRBD1 (5 bases). The CDR3 is 13 amino acids. V was pared by 4 bases and J by 6 bases, with 12 bases between. Germline CDR1 and CDR2: SNHLY and FYNNEI. In DNA form, the CDR3 reads TGTGCCAGCAGTGCATTGGGGGACGCTGAAGCTTTCTTT. This gives the protein CASSALGDAEAFF.

This clonotype was seen at least ten times. The chain combines TRBV5-1 with TRBJ2-5; D is perhaps TRBD2 (5 bases). V dropped 0 bases and J dropped 9 bases, with 15 bases sitting between them. The CDR3 loop spans 14 amino acids. CDR1 is SGHRS and CDR2 is YFSETQ in the germline V gene. CDR3 amino acids: CASSLGTALGAQYF. DNA of the CDR3: TGCGCCAGCAGCTTGGGGACGGCTCTCGGGGCCCAGTACTTC.

The chain links TRBV29-1 to TRBJ1-4, with unresolved D. Per the germline V gene, CDR1 is SQVTM and CDR2 is ANQGSEA. The CDR3 is 12 amino acids. V dropped 1 base and J dropped 8 bases, with 8 bases sitting between them. CDR3 sequence: CSVEAGVEKLFF. For the CDR3, the DNA is TGCAGCGTTGAAGCCGGAGTAGAAAAACTGTTTTTT.

The chain couples TRBV3-1 to TRBJ2-5; D is uncertain. This CDR3 comprises 11 residues. Germline V gene lookup returns CDR1 LGHDT and CDR2 YNNKEL (reference sequence). V lost 0 bases and J 7 bases, leaving 3 bases between the germline ends. CDR3 nucleotide sequence: TGTGCCAGCAGCCAAGATTCGACCCAGTACTTC. It codes for CASSQDSTQYF.

About this clonotype itself: One junction end does not reproduce the germline sequence, and a read error may be involved. The chain joins TRBV5-1 to TRBJ2-5; possible D gene TRBD1, 5 bases. Germline V gene lookup returns CDR1 SGHRS and CDR2 YFSETQ. The CDR3 loop spans 15 amino acids. CDR3 in amino acids: CASSFLGQGQETPYF. CDR3 DNA: TGCGCCAGCAGCTTCCTTGGACAAGGCCAAGAGACCCCGTACTTC.

Turning to this clonotype: A much larger clone is a single base away; this may be a read error. The rearrangement uses TRBV14 and TRBJ2-3; D call uncertain. Germline V gene data show CDR1 as SGHDN and CDR2 as FVKESK. CDR3 length: 15 amino acids. With 1 base removed from V and 2 bases from J, the gap between germline ends came to 10 bases. The CDR3 DNA reads TGTGCCAGCAGCCAAGCATTAAGGTTCACAGATACGCAGTATTTT. As protein: CASSQALRFTDTQYF.

This chain connects TRBV12-3 or TRBV12-4 to TRBJ2-1; 12 nucleotides agree with TRBD2. The J segment lost 5 bases and the V segment lost 3 bases, leaving 11 bases of the junction unmatched. CDR3 length: 18 amino acids. The chain's CDR3 is CASSFVPGLAGGDNEQFF. DNA for the CDR3: TGTGCCAGCAGTTTCGTTCCGGGACTAGCGGGTGGAGACAATGAGCAGTTCTTC.

This clonotype was found many times. The gene calls are TRBV2 and TRBJ1-1; unclear D gene. Looked up from germline, CDR1 is SNHLY and CDR2 is FYNNEI. CDR3 size: 13 residues. V was cut by 2 bases and J by 1 base, with 5 bases left in between. CDR3 nucleotide sequence: TGTGCCAGCAGTGAACAACGGAACACTGAAGCTTTCTTT. It is translated as CASSEQRNTEAFF.

This clonotype was seen repeatedly, ten times or more. The chain is built from TRBV7-3 and TRBJ2-7; possibly TRBD2 for D (7 bases). The V end lost 0 bases, the J end lost 6 bases, and 12 bases lay between the germline ends. The germline CDR1 and CDR2 sequences are SGHTA and FQGTGA. The CDR3 is made up of 14 amino acids. The CDR3 here is CASSLTGGGTEQYF. The CDR3 nucleotides read TGTGCCAGCAGCTTAACAGGGGGGGGAACCGAGCAGTACTTC.

The CDR3 here is CAIRGGSETQYF. CDR3 DNA: TGTGCCATCAGGGGTGGGAGTGAGACCCAGTACTTC. V is TRBV10-3 and J is TRBJ2-5; D possibly corresponds to TRBD2 (5 bases). V dropped 6 bases and J dropped 5 bases, with 10 bases sitting between them. Germline CDR1 and CDR2: ENHRY and SYGVKD. This CDR3 spans 12 amino acids.

This clonotype was observed at least ten times. The chain has TRBV5-1 and TRBJ2-5; 13 positions agree with TRBD2. The CDR3 sequence is 17 residues long. The germline gives CDR1 SGHRS, CDR2 YFSETQ. V gave up 4 bases and J gave up 4 bases; unmatched junction bases: 10. CDR3 DNA: TGCGCCAGCAGCCCAGGGACTAGCGGGGTGGGCCGAGAGACCCAGTACTTC. Its protein is CASSPGTSGVGRETQYF.

There are a few counts of this clonotype. The CDR3 nucleotides read TGTGCCAGCAGAACTGGGACCTATCTTAACTATGGCTACACCTTC. Encoded protein: CASRTGTYLNYGYTF. V usage is TRBV2 and J usage is TRBJ1-2; D might be TRBD1 (5 bases). V lost 6 bases and J 1 base, leaving 15 bases between the germline ends. CDR3 length: 15 amino acids. CDR1 is SNHLY and CDR2 is FYNNEI in the germline V gene.

The rearrangement links TRBV6-1 to TRBJ1-4, with 11 bases matching TRBD1. The V gene end was trimmed by 6 bases and the J gene end by 2 bases; junction bases not matched to a gene: 5. This CDR3 has 16 residues. CDR1 is MNHNS, CDR2 SASEGT, per germline. For the CDR3, the DNA is TGTGCCAGCAGCAGGACAGGGGGCGCGACTAATGAAAAACTGTTTTTT. This codes for CASSRTGGATNEKLFF.

This clonotype was seen ten or more times. The chain employs TRBV11-1 and TRBJ1-4; perhaps TRBD1 as D (5 bases). Trimming shortened V by 3 bases and J by 3 bases, and 23 bases separated the two germline ends. CDR1 and CDR2 from the germline V gene are SGHAT and FQDESV (reference sequence). The CDR3 runs to 19 residues. The CDR3 reads CASSFNWGLGKEANEKLFF. The CDR3 nucleotides read TGTGCCAGCAGCTTCAATTGGGGCTTAGGTAAGGAGGCTAATGAAAAACTGTTTTTT.

The chain has TRBV29-1 and TRBJ2-2, with D unresolved. Germline V lookup: CDR1 SQVTM, CDR2 ANQGSEA. Trimming shortened V by 4 bases and J by 4 bases, and 4 bases separated the two germline ends. This CDR3 contains 11 residues. CDR3 DNA: TGCAGCGTTGCATCCACCGGGGAGCTGTTTTTT. Translation: CSVASTGELFF.

The V call is TRBV28, the J call TRBJ1-2, with TRBD1 matching over 7 bases. The germline V gene has CDR1 MDHEN and CDR2 SYDVKM. Losses at the gene ends were 5 bases for V and 7 bases for J; bases not matched to a gene: 7. The CDR3 length is 13 residues. This CDR3 reads CASSVDRVAGYTF. In DNA form, the CDR3 reads TGTGCCAGCAGTGTCGACAGGGTTGCTGGCTACACCTTC.

This chain joins TRBV5-1 and TRBJ2-5; 8 nucleotides agree with TRBD1. CDR1 is SGHRS, CDR2 YFSETQ, per germline. This CDR3 has 15 residues. Losses at the gene ends were 1 base for V and 5 bases for J; bases not matched to a gene: 7. CDR3 bases: TGCGCCAGCAGCTTGTCCTTGCGACAGGGGGAGACCCAGTACTTC. Protein sequence: CASSLSLRQGETQYF.

This clonotype was seen repeatedly, ten times or more. The CDR3 sequence: CASSSTGGAETQYF. For the CDR3, the DNA is TGCGCCAGCAGCTCTACAGGGGGCGCGGAGACCCAGTACTTC. This chain joins TRBV5-1 and TRBJ2-5; TRBD1 aligns across 9 bases. CDR1 and CDR2 from the germline V gene are SGHRS and YFSETQ. CDR3 length equals 14 residues. J lost 5 bases, V lost 3 bases, and 5 bases had no gene match.

The chain employs TRBV5-1 and TRBJ1-6; 7 positions agree with TRBD1. The junction had 7 bases not matched to a gene; V was cut back by 4 bases and J by 3 bases. The germline CDR1 and CDR2 sequences are SGHRS and YFSETQ. CDR3 length equals 16 residues. The CDR3 sequence: CASSGSTGIYNSPLHF. CDR3 nucleotide sequence: TGCGCCAGCAGCGGCTCGACAGGGATCTATAATTCACCCCTCCACTTT.

V and J are TRBV29-1 and TRBJ2-7; D may be TRBD2 (5 bases). The CDR3 loop spans 17 amino acids. Trimming stripped 0 bases from V and 0 bases from J, with 18 bases between. Germline assignment: CDR1 SQVTM and CDR2 ANQGSEA. This CDR3 is CSVEDLLEGTSSYEQYF. The CDR3, as DNA: TGCAGCGTTGAAGACCTACTCGAGGGTACAAGCTCCTACGAGCAGTACTTC.

The gene calls are TRBV14 and TRBJ1-1; D is ambiguous. CDR1 is SGHDN and CDR2 is FVKESK in the germline V gene. The CDR3 has 12 amino acids. V gave up 3 bases and J gave up 0 bases, with 2 bases separating them. The chain's CDR3 is CASSHMNTEAFF. In DNA form, the CDR3 reads TGTGCCAGCAGCCATATGAACACTGAAGCTTTCTTT.

In this sample, this clonotype turned up many times. The J gene is TRBJ1-2, the V gene TRBV19; 12 bases agree with TRBD1. Germline V gene sequence: CDR1 LNHDA, CDR2 SQIVND (reference sequence). V was pared by 6 bases and J by 7 bases, with 9 bases of the junction left unmatched. The CDR3 extends over 15 amino acids. The DNA of the CDR3 is TGTGCCAGTAGCTACTTGGGACAGGGGGCGCGTGGCTACACCTTC. Its protein is CASSYLGQGARGYTF.

This clonotype was seen ten or more times. The chain combines TRBV7-2 with TRBJ2-3; D unclear. Germline CDR1 reads SGHTA; CDR2 reads FQGNSA. This CDR3 region has 14 residues. Trimming removed 5 bases at V and 3 bases at J, with 12 bases between. CDR3 bases: TGTGCCAGCAGCCACGGCCGCCGGACAGATACGCAGTATTTT. Protein sequence: CASSHGRRTDTQYF.

This clonotype was observed a single time. In DNA form, the CDR3 reads TGTGCCAGCAGCTTAGCGGGGCTAGCGGGGGGAGATGAGCAGTTCTTC. Its translation is CASSLAGLAGGDEQFF. V gene TRBV7-2 combines with J gene TRBJ2-1; 11 nucleotides line up with TRBD2. Germline V gene lookup returns CDR1 SGHTA and CDR2 FQGNSA. With V trimmed by 0 bases and J by 8 bases, 6 bases remained unmatched. The CDR3 is 16 amino acids.